This TCR beta chain was obtained from a study of T cell repertoires in cytomegalovirus infection. This CDR3 is 16 amino acids long. Germline values: CDR1 MGHDK, CDR2 SYGVNS. J lost 5 bases, V lost 6 bases, and 8 bases had no gene match. TCRdb re-analysed the reads in MiXCR, keeping a single row per CDR3 protein. This table has around 320,000 distinct CDR3 sequences, more than 8% appearing once. The chain combines TRBV25-1 with TRBJ1-4, with 11 positions matching TRBD1. This receptor was taken from a human donor in good health (CMV status not recorded). Some clones in this sample may be carry-over from other donors' samples. The sample was PBMCs. CDR3 residues: CASRGTGGRRNEKLFF. The DNA of the CDR3 is TGTGCCAGCAGGGGGACAGGGGGTAGGAGAAATGAAAAACTGTTTTTT.